This T cell receptor (beta chain) originates from a study of blood T cell repertoires in COVID-19. About the research overall: Researchers got acute and convalescent COVID-19 samples from the United States, Italy and Spain. T cells, B-cell-depleted T cells, or PBMCs provided the cDNA or gDNA that served as material.

Only one count was recorded for this clone. Some clones are missing from TCRdb's copy, which holds only in-frame ones; the method was immunoSEQ multiplex PCR. This sample carries some 100,000 clones, just over 90% of them seen once, and the ten largest clones take over 0.95%. This CDR3 is 13 amino acids long. CDR1 SQVTM and CDR2 ANQGSEA come from the germline V gene. J was trimmed by 4 bases and V by 5 bases; bases with no gene match: 6. The chain has TRBV29-1 and TRBJ2-5; 8 bases align to TRBD1. The clonotype was recovered from a man in his fifties or sixties with acute or convalescent COVID-19. Sequenced: peripheral blood. CDR3 sequence: CSVPGTGVETQYF. CDR3 DNA sequence: TGCAGCGTTCCCGGGACAGGTGTAGAGACCCAGTACTTC.